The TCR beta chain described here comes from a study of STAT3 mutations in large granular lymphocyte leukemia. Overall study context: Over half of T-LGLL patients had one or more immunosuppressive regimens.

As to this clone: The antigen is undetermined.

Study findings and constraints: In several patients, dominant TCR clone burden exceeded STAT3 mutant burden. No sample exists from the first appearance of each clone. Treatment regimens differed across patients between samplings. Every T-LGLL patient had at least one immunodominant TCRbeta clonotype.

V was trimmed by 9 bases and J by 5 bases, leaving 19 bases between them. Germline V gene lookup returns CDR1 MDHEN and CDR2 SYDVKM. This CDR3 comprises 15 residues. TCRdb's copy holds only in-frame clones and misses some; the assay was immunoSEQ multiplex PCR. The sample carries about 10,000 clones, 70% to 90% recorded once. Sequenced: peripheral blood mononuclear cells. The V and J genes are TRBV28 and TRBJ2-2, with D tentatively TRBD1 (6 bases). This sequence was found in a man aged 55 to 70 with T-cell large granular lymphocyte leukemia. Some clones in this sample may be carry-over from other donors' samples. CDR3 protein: CASGRQALETGELFF. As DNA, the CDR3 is TGTGCCAGTGGCCGACAGGCCTTGGAGACCGGGGAGCTGTTTTTT.